This T cell receptor (beta chain) was found in a study of blood T cells in healthy people across ages. Every donor provided 9.5 to 10 milliliters of peripheral blood. Regarding the study as a whole: The diversity estimates, figures obtained from one million T cells, were considered underestimates.

Germline CDR1 SQVTM, CDR2 ANQGSEA. V shed 1 base, J shed 2 bases, and the junction held 7 bases outside the gene matches. The CDR3 is made up of 17 amino acids. This clonotype occurred a few times. No antigen is known for it. PCR was performed a second time for about 7 to 11 cycles using a sample-barcoded 5' primer and a J-beta primer mix. TCRdb redid the calling of the 5' RACE reads with MiXCR, one entry per CDR3 protein. This sample has fewer than 700,000 distinct CDR3 sequences, with 40% to 55% found just once. This clonotype was obtained from a man older than 75 in good health. This chain connects TRBV29-1 to TRBJ2-5, with 13 bases lining up with TRBD2. The sample was blood. The CDR3 DNA reads as TGCAGCGTTGAAGCTCCCGGGACTAGCGGGAATCAAGAGACCCAGTACTTC. Its translation: CSVEAPGTSGNQETQYF.